This T cell receptor (beta chain) originates from a study of long-term antiretroviral therapy in people with HIV. The ends were cut back, 3 bases at V and 3 bases at J, with 28 bases in the middle. The CDR3 is made up of 20 amino acids. CDR1 and CDR2 from the germline V gene are SGHVS and FNYEAQ. Survey-level immunoSEQ v3.0 assays were run. Clones were read by immunoSEQ multiplex PCR, and TCRdb kept only the in-frame ones, dropping some. The data hold approximately 27,000 clones, with around 90% observed a single time. The sequence was collected from a woman between 35 and 50 years old with HIV. The material sequenced was unsorted PBMCs, taken about 5.2 years after starting antiretroviral therapy. The chain joins TRBV7-6 to TRBJ2-3; a weak D match, TRBD2 (7 bases). The CDR3 is CASSLPDGVFRGAVTDTQYF. In DNA, the CDR3 is TGTGCCAGCAGCTTGCCAGACGGTGTATTTCGGGGGGCCGTGACAGATACGCAGTATTTT.